The entry below describes one TCR beta chain. The data stem from a study of blood T cell repertoires in COVID-19. Looking at the study overall: Whether acute or convalescent, the COVID-19 samples came from the United States, Italy and Spain. From T cells, B-cell-depleted T cells, or PBMCs came the material, which was cDNA or gDNA.

In the original workflow: Amplifying reference gene primers gave estimates of nucleated cell counts. Libraries were prepared by immunoSEQ multiplex PCR; TCRdb keeps only in-frame clonotypes and omits some of them. V, J and clone size are those of that table, while D and trimming were read from the DNA. The data contain 100,000 or so clones, 70% to 85% of them seen just once; the ten biggest clones take up approximately 9.9%. Germline V gene lookup returns CDR1 SGHTA and CDR2 FQGNSA. This CDR3 is 18 amino acids long. J gave up 5 bases and V 5 bases, and 17 bases lay outside the gene matches. V is TRBV7-2 and J is TRBJ2-1; 8 bases map to TRBD2. The TCR originated in a man in his sixties with active or convalescent COVID-19. Material: peripheral blood. The CDR3 DNA sequence: TGTGCCAGCAGCCCGATGGTTAGGACTAGCTGGGCAGACAATGAGCAGTTCTTC. Amino acid sequence: CASSPMVRTSWADNEQFF. The whole variable domain, remainder taken from reference TRBV7-2 and TRBJ2-1, is GAGVSQSPSNKVTEKGKDVELRCDPISGHTALYWYRQSLGQGLEFLIYFQGNSAPDKSGLPSDRFSAERTGGSVSTLTIQRTQQEDSAVYLCASSPMVRTSWADNEQFFGPGTRLTVL.